The 26 T cell receptor beta chains presented below share a single source sample, sequenced in a study of technical replicates of blood from a few donors. Profiled with immunoSEQ multiplex PCR; TCRdb holds only in-frame clones, not every one. The table shows 84,000 or so clones, with around 97% occurring only once. Source material: T cells isolated from PBMCs. These receptors originate from a human donor in good health.

This chain joins TRBV10-1 and TRBJ2-5; the D is unclear. Trimming shortened V by 7 bases and J by 1 base, and 13 bases separated the two germline ends. CDR3 length: 14 residues. Germline CDR1 is WNHNN and CDR2 is SYGVQD (reference sequence). CDR3 sequence: CASKSDGFQETQYF. CDR3 nucleotides: TGCGCCAGCAAAAGCGACGGGTTCCAAGAGACCCAGTACTTC.

The chain is built from TRBV5-6 and TRBJ2-3, with 7 bases identical to TRBD2. This CDR3 region has 14 residues. Germline V gene sequence: CDR1 SGHDT, CDR2 YYEEEE. J was trimmed by 3 bases and V by 1 base; bases with no gene match: 2. In nucleotides, the CDR3 is TGTGCCAGCAGCTTGCGGGGGGAAACAGATACGCAGTATTTT. Its translation: CASSLRGETDTQYF.

The chain joins TRBV30 to TRBJ1-3; 7 bases fit TRBD1. The CDR3 runs to 16 residues. CDR1 and CDR2 (germline): GTSNPN, SVGIG (reference sequence). Trimming took 0 bases from V and 2 from J; bases not matched to a gene: 7. CDR3 residues: CAWSVIRGLAGNTIYF. CDR3 sequence (DNA): TGTGCCTGGAGTGTTATAAGGGGGCTGGCTGGAAACACCATATATTTT.

The rearrangement uses TRBV6-5 and TRBJ2-5; TRBD2 aligns across 9 bases. The end of the DNA aligns better with TRBJ2-7, so the J call may be wrong. Looked up from germline, CDR1 is MNHEY and CDR2 is SVGAGI. The CDR3 extends over 16 amino acids. DNA for the CDR3: TGTGCCAGCAGTTACTCGATTAGCGGGAGAAGGTACGAGCAGTACTTC. The encoded protein is CASSYSISGRRYEQYF.

J is TRBJ2-3 and V is TRBV10-1, with 11 bases lining up with TRBD2. The CDR3 is 16 amino acids. Germline loops: CDR1 WNHNN, CDR2 SYGVQD (reference sequence). V trimming: 6 bases; J trimming: 0 bases; junction bases outside the gene matches: 5. CDR3 residues: CASSPGTSGSTDTQYF. As DNA, the CDR3 is TGCGCCAGCAGCCCCGGGACTAGCGGTAGCACAGATACGCAGTATTTT.

V and J are TRBV6-1 and TRBJ1-2; no definite D call. V was pared by 7 bases and J by 5 bases, with 20 bases between. CDR1 and CDR2 (germline): MNHNS, SASEGT. This CDR3 spans 15 amino acids. The CDR3: CASIPFWAEGYGYTF. The DNA of the CDR3 is TGTGCCAGCATCCCCTTTTGGGCCGAGGGATATGGCTACACCTTC.

This clone is a singleton in its sample. The gene calls are TRBV29-1 and TRBJ2-3; D is possibly TRBD2 (5 bases). Germline V gene data show CDR1 as SQVTM and CDR2 as ANQGSEA. This CDR3 contains 13 residues. The CDR3 DNA reads TGCAGTGAGTCCGGGATGAACACAGATACGCAGTATTTT. Protein sequence: CSESGMNTDTQYF.

The chain is built from TRBV7-8 and TRBJ1-4; possible D gene TRBD1, 6 bases. Germline V CDR1 and CDR2: SGHVS, FQNEAQ. Trimming took 3 bases from V and 2 from J, leaving 13 bases between them. The CDR3 contains 16 residues. The CDR3 loop is CASSFQGMLTNEKLFF. The CDR3 DNA reads as TGTGCCAGCAGCTTTCAGGGGATGTTGACTAATGAAAAACTGTTTTTT.

The V gene is TRBV5-1, the J gene TRBJ2-1; 8 nucleotides agree with TRBD1. The CDR3 extends over 13 amino acids. CDR1 is SGHRS and CDR2 is YFSETQ in the germline V gene. The trim removed 2 bases at V and 8 bases at J, leaving 3 bases unmatched. The CDR3 sequence: CASSFQGAHEQFF. CDR3 sequence (DNA): TGCGCCAGCAGCTTTCAGGGGGCCCATGAGCAGTTCTTC.

The chain employs TRBV29-1 and TRBJ2-2; D is unresolved. Trimming stripped 7 bases from V and 1 base from J, with 13 bases between. Germline CDR1 SQVTM, CDR2 ANQGSEA. This CDR3 comprises 14 residues. The CDR3 coding sequence is TGCAGCGCCCTATCACCGTTGAACACCGGGGAGCTGTTTTTT. It encodes CSALSPLNTGELFF.

The chain employs TRBV6-1 and TRBJ2-7; no clear D. V was trimmed by 0 bases and J by 0 bases, leaving 6 bases between them. The germline V gene has CDR1 MNHNS and CDR2 SASEGT. CDR3 length: 14 residues. This CDR3 reads CASSEAEISYEQYF. The CDR3 nucleotides are TGTGCCAGCAGTGAAGCGGAGATCTCCTACGAGCAGTACTTC.

The V gene is TRBV6-5, the J gene TRBJ2-1, with D perhaps matching TRBD1 (5 bases). CDR3 length: 13 amino acids. Germline-derived CDR1 and CDR2 are MNHEY and SVGAGI. Deletions cut 6 bases from V and 10 bases from J, with 16 bases between. In DNA form, the CDR3 reads TGTGCCAGCAGAAACTTACAGGTGGACGAGCAGTTCTTC. Translating it yields CASRNLQVDEQFF.

This chain uses TRBV7-8 with TRBJ2-1, with TRBD2 matching 10 bases. There are 13 residues in the CDR3. Germline-derived CDR1 and CDR2 are SGHVS and FQNEAQ. V was pared by 2 bases and J by 13 bases, with 5 bases of the junction left unmatched. The CDR3 DNA reads as TGTGCCAGCAGCTTAATAGCGGGGGGAGAACAGTTCTTC. Protein sequence: CASSLIAGGEQFF.

The V and J genes are TRBV5-1 and TRBJ2-7; D might be TRBD1 (6 bases). V was shortened by 4 bases and J by 2 bases, with 22 bases between the two germline ends. In germline, CDR1 is SGHRS, CDR2 YFSETQ. This CDR3 spans 17 amino acids. The CDR3 nucleotides read TGCGCCAGCAGCCTGGGGACATCCAAAATACGTCCCTACGAGCAGTACTTC. Protein product: CASSLGTSKIRPYEQYF.

The chain combines TRBV30 with TRBJ2-5, with D unresolved. There are 13 residues in the CDR3. Germline V gives CDR1 GTSNPN, CDR2 SVGIG (reference sequence). The V end was cut by 1 base, the J end by 1 base, with 7 bases between. The CDR3 nucleotides are TGTGCCTGGAGTGGACAATTCCAAGAGACCCAGTACTTC. Protein sequence: CAWSGQFQETQYF.

The chain carries TRBV29-1 and TRBJ2-3; 7 positions agree with TRBD1. Germline lookup yields CDR1 SQVTM and CDR2 ANQGSEA. The CDR3 runs 13 residues. V trimming: 1 base; J trimming: 4 bases; junction bases outside the gene matches: 2. The CDR3 nucleotides are TGCAGCGTTGAAGTAGGGGGCGCAGATACGCAGTATTTT. It specifies CSVEVGGADTQYF.

The rearrangement joins TRBV15 to TRBJ2-7; D is uncertain. The germline V and J ends were trimmed by 3 bases and 0 bases, with 9 bases remaining between them. The CDR3 sequence is 14 residues long. The germline V gene has CDR1 LNHNV and CDR2 YYDKDF (reference sequence). CDR3 bases: TGTGCCACCAGCAGCCTAAAAGACTCCTACGAGCAGTACTTC. Amino acid sequence: CATSSLKDSYEQYF.

The CDR3 is CSVSSPGGEQYF. CDR3 in DNA: TGCAGCGTATCATCCCCGGGCGGGGAGCAGTACTTC. This chain uses TRBV29-1 with TRBJ2-7; D possibly corresponds to TRBD2 (5 bases). The V gene's germline CDR1 is SQVTM and CDR2 ANQGSEA. V shed 6 bases and J shed 7 bases, with 16 bases lying between them. CDR3 length: 12 amino acids.

The table lists this clone with a count of one. The chain couples TRBV29-1 to TRBJ2-7; the D is unclear. Germline assignment: CDR1 SQVTM and CDR2 ANQGSEA. The germline V and J ends were trimmed by 4 bases and 4 bases, with 8 bases remaining between them. There are 11 residues in the CDR3. The DNA of the CDR3 is TGCAGCGTTGTTGTGTCTTACGAGCAGTACTTC. Translation gives CSVVVSYEQYF.

This chain links TRBV4-1 with TRBJ2-5; TRBD2 matches 9 bases. The CDR3 is 17 amino acids. Trimming took 1 base from V and 1 from J; bases not matched to a gene: 7. Germline V gene data show CDR1 as MGHRA and CDR2 as YSYEKL. The CDR3 DNA follows: TGCGCCAGCAGCCAAGTATATCCTAGCGGGGTCCAAGAGACCCAGTACTTC. Protein sequence: CASSQVYPSGVQETQYF.

The genes are TRBV5-1 and TRBJ1-2; weak D call: TRBD1 (5 bases). Germline CDR1 SGHRS, CDR2 YFSETQ. The CDR3 covers 15 residues. The V end was cut by 6 bases, the J end by 2 bases, with 17 bases between. CDR3 sequence reads: CASNPVGGANYGYTF. CDR3 nucleotides: TGCGCCAGCAACCCAGTGGGGGGTGCCAACTATGGCTACACCTTC.

V usage is TRBV18 and J usage is TRBJ2-7; D gene uncertain. From germline, CDR1 is KGHSH and CDR2 LQKENI. This CDR3 comprises 14 residues. Trimming removed 5 bases at V and 2 bases at J, with 13 bases between. The CDR3 spells CASSDIRIPYEQYF. The CDR3 DNA follows: TGTGCCAGCTCAGACATACGGATTCCCTACGAGCAGTACTTC.

This clone was seen once. The chain is built from TRBV7-8 and TRBJ1-4, with D perhaps matching TRBD1 (6 bases). The germline V and J ends were trimmed by 1 base and 8 bases, with 14 bases remaining between them. The CDR3 sequence is 15 residues long. Germline CDR1 and CDR2: SGHVS and FQNEAQ. The CDR3 reads CASSLDRVGREKLFF. CDR3 coding DNA: TGTGCCAGCAGCTTAGACAGGGTCGGGCGCGAAAAACTGTTTTTT.

The chain employs TRBV2 and TRBJ2-2; a weak D match, TRBD1 (6 bases). CDR3 length: 14 residues. Per the germline V gene, CDR1 is SNHLY and CDR2 is FYNNEI. Trimming shortened V by 7 bases and J by 0 bases, and 9 bases separated the two germline ends. CDR3 nucleotide sequence: TGTGCCAGCAAGGACAGCCCGAACACCGGGGAGCTGTTTTTT. Translation: CASKDSPNTGELFF.

The CDR3 spells CASSPDRGPVNQPQHF. CDR3 DNA: TGTGCCAGCAGTCCGGACAGGGGACCCGTCAATCAGCCCCAGCATTTT. J is TRBJ1-5 and V is TRBV28, with 9 bases lining up with TRBD1. CDR1 is MDHEN and CDR2 is SYDVKM in the germline V gene. After removal of 5 bases from V and 3 bases from J, the junction contained 8 bases not matched to a gene. The CDR3 has 16 amino acids. The full variable domain, its missing parts supplied by reference TRBV28 and TRBJ1-5, is DVKVTQSSRYLVKRTGEKVFLECVQDMDHENMFWYRQDPGLGLRLIYFSYDVKMKEKGDIPEGYSVSREKKERFSLILESASTNQTSMYLCASSPDRGPVNQPQHFGDGTRLSIL.

The rearrangement uses TRBV11-3 and TRBJ2-5; 7 bases line up with TRBD1. CDR3 length equals 15 residues. Per the germline V gene, CDR1 is SGHNT and CDR2 is YENEEA. V lost 5 bases to trimming and J lost 2 bases; unmatched junction nucleotides: 8. CDR3 sequence (DNA): TGTGCCAGCAGCCCCCCCTGGGGACAGCAAGAGACCCAGTACTTC. Residues: CASSPPWGQQETQYF.